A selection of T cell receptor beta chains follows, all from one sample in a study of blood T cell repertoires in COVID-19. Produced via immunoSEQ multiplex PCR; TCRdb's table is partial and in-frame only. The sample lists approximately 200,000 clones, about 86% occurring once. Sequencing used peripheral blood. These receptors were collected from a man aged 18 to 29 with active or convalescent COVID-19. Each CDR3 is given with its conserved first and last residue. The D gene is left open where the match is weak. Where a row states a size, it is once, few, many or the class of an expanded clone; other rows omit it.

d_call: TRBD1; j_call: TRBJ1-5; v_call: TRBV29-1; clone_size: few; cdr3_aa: CSVITGTGGQPQHF
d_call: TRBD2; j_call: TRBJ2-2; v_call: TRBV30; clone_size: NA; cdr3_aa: CAWSGLAGVAAGELFF
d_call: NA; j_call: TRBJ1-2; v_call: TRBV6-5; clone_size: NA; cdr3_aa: CASSYKGSKVTF
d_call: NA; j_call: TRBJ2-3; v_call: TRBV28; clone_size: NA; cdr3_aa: CASRSVGRGTDTQYF
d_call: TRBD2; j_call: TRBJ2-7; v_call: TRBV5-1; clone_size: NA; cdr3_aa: CASSLATSGKLLYEQYF
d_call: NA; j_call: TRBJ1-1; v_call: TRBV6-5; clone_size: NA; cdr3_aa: CASTQEGPATEAFF
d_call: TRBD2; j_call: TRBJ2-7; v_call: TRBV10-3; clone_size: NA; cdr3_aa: CAISGTSGTGEQYF
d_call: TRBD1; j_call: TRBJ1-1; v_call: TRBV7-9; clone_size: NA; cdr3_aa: CASSQSTGAMNTEAFF
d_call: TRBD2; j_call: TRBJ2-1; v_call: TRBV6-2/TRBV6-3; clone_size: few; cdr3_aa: CASSSNVKAGGHSYNEQFF
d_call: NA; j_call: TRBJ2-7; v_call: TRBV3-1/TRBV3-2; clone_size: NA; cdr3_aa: CASSPPFKDKNSYEQYF
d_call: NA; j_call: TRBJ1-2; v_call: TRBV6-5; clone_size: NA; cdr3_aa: CASKQQDYYGYTF
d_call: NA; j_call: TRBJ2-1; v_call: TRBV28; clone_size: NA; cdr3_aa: CASAGPGSYNEQFF
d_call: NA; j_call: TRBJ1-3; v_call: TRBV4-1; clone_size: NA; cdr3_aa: CASSQDHTGPQFSGNTIYF
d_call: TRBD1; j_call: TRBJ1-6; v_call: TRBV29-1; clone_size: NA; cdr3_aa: CSVNPNPGQGKLHF
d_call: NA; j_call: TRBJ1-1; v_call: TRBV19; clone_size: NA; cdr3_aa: CASSTTVNTEAFF
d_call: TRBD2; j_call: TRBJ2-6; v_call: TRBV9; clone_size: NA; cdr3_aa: CASSGTSPSSGANVLTF
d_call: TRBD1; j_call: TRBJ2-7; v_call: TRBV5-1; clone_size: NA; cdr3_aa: CASSLTRTGTYEQYF
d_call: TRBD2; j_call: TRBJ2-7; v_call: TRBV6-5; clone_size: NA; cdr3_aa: CASSFAWGGSMHEQYF
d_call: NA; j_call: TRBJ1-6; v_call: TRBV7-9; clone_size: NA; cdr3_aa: CASSLGVIGSPLHF
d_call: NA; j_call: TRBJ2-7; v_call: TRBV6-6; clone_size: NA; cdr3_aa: CASSYSPGGYEQYF
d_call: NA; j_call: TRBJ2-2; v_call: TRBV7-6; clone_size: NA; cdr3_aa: CASSLLGIRQTGELFF
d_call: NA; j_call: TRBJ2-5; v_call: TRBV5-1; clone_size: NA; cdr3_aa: CASSIFGQQETQYF